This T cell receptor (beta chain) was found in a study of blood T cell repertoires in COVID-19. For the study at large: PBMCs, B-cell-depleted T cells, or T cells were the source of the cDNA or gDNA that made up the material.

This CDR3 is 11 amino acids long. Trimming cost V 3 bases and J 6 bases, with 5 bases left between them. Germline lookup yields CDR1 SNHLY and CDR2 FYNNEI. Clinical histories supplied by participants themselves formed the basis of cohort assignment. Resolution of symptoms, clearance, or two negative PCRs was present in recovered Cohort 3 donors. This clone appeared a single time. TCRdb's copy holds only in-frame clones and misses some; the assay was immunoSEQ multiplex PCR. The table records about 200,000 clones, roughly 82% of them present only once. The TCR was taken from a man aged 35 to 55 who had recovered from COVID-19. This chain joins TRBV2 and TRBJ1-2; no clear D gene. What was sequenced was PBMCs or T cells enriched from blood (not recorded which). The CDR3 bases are TGTGCCAGCAGTGATGAGGATGGCTACACCTTC. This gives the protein CASSDEDGYTF.